This T cell receptor beta chain was sequenced for a study of blood T cell repertoires in COVID-19. The overall study: Samples of COVID-19 (acute and convalescent) were obtained from the United States, Italy and Spain.

Only in-frame clones appear in the TCRdb table, and some are missing; sequencing was by immunoSEQ multiplex PCR. The sample shows 55,000 or so clones, approximately 80% of them seen only once. V was pared by 4 bases and J by 0 bases, with 13 bases between. The CDR3 is 16 amino acids. Germline V gene lookup returns CDR1 MNHEY and CDR2 SMNVEV (reference sequence). This clonotype was obtained from a human donor in a cohort sampled during active or convalescent COVID-19. Input material: peripheral blood. The V and J genes are TRBV27 and TRBJ1-5; tentative D call: TRBD1 (6 bases). The CDR3 DNA sequence: TGTGCCAGCAGTTCTCAGGGGCAACCTAGCAATCAGCCCCAGCATTTT. Translated, it gives CASSSQGQPSNQPQHF.